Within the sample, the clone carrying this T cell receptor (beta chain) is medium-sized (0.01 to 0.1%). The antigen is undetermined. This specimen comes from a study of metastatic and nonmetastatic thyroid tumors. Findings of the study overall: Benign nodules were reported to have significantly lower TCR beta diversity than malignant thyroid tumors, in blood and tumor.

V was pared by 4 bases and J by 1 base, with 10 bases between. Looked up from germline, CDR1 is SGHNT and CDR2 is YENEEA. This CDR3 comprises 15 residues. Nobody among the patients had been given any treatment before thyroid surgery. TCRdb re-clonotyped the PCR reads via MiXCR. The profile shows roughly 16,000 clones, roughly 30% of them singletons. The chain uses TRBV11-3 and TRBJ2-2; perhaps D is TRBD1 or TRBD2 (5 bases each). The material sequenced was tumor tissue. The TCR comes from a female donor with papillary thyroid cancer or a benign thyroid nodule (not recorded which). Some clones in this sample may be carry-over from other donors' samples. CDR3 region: CASSSGRLNTGELFF. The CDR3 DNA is TGTGCCAGCAGCTCGGGACGGTTGAACACCGGGGAGCTGTTTTTT.